This TCR beta chain originates from a study of tumor-infiltrating lymphocytes in glioblastoma multiforme. Overall study results and limits: T cells were not sorted into functional subsets.

The CDR3 is 11 amino acids. Trimming left V 5 bases short and J 8 bases short, with 10 bases between. The germline V gene encodes CDR1 SQVTM and CDR2 ANQGSEA. Three nested ARM-PCR rounds with V-beta and C-beta primers built TCRB libraries. TCRB-specific cDNA synthesis used around 550 ng of total RNA. Using its own MiXCR run on the multiplex PCR reads, TCRdb lists one record per CDR3 protein. The sample lists more than 10,000 distinct CDR3 sequences, more than 70% occurring once. Notes on this clonotype: Its antigen is not identified.

The sample taken for sequencing was brain tumor tissue. The source is a male donor with glioblastoma. This chain joins TRBV29-1 and TRBJ2-1; D unclear. This CDR3 reads CSVLMEYEQFF. The CDR3 DNA sequence: TGCAGCGTTCTGATGGAGTATGAGCAGTTCTTC.